This T cell receptor beta chain appears in the sequencing data of a study of human T cells and chemical hapten exposure (dated by TCRdb to about 2021). About the full investigation: For sensitization, 2% DPC in acetone was applied to an approximately 2 cm by approximately 2 cm area of upper inner arm skin. Throughout the roughly 25-week study period, patients were also given weekly therapeutic DPC doses on the scalp. Patch testing was done on the upper back using Finn chambers containing 0.01% DPC, and results were scored after 6 days according to International Contact Dermatitis Research Group standards. The mostly female patient cohort included alopecia areata with under or over 50% scalp involvement, alopecia totalis and alopecia universalis. Libraries were pooled for sequencing, and variation in per-sample TCR yields was attributed mainly to small differences in library volumes within the pool. The study tracked peripheral blood TCR repertoire changes in vivo during primary and secondary sensitization to the hapten diphenylcyclopropenone (DPC) in alopecia patients. Blood was sampled from patients pre-sensitization (week 0) and at 2, 6 and about 24 weeks after DPC sensitization. Blood for TCR sequencing was provided by twenty-nine alopecia patients at one to four time points (pre-sensitization, 2, 6 and 24 weeks). Here is what the overall study found, with its caveats: DPC sensitization did not change how many TCRs were above 1 in 1000 frequency, and no evidence was found of alterations in global repertoire structure. Significantly more large CDR3 similarity clusters were formed by expanded TCRs than by pre-sensitization or healthy control sets, consistent with antigen-driven responses. After repeated subsampling, the strength of the expansion versus patch-test correlation and the threshold at which it became significant changed. Patch test score correlated positively with the number of PT1 expanded TCRs, reaching significance at thresholds 8, 16 and 32 but not at 4. Because every patient had alopecia, a presumed autoimmune disease, the patients' immune response might differ from that of healthy individuals.

Comment on this clonotype: The antigen it binds to is not known. One base away there is no much larger clone; base qualities are not given.

The library was made by RACE. The sequencer was a NextSeq 500. During library preparation, unique molecular identifiers were attached to individual cDNA molecules so that TCRs could be counted quantitatively and reproducibly. From each blood RNA sample, both TCR alpha and TCR beta chains were sequenced. As for how the authors treated the data: Samples had a median of approximately 96,000 TCRs, with a range from roughly 20,000 to 690,600. V, J and CDR3 annotation of the TCR reads was carried out using the Decombinator software suite. Every sample was subsampled to the same number of TCRs (28,000) for the PS versus PT1 abundance plots. Expanded TCRs were defined as absent before sensitization and observed at least eight times at the 2-week time point. The public reads were quality trimmed at Q25 with fastp and then assembled into clones with MiXCR by TCRdb, keeping productive beta chains. Each entry merges the rows of one CDR3 protein and shows their most common DNA and genes. The V and J calls here are based on TCRdb, not the publication. For this sample there are under 450,000 distinct CDR3 sequences; roughly 4.8% appear just once. Of the sample, over 2% is held by the ten largest clones.

Per the publication, the time point label means: patch test 1, 2 weeks after DPC sensitization. The treatment or condition label here, explained by the study, means: therapeutic diphenylcyclopropenone sensitization with weekly scalp DPC. Blood at each patch-test visit was drawn before the patch test was applied. To be eligible, patients had to be aged 18 to 70, diagnosed with alopecia and judged suitable for DPC therapy, while pregnant patients were excluded. Total RNA was extracted from unfractionated whole blood that had been collected in Tempus Blood RNA tubes. After removal of 5 bases from V and 2 bases from J, the junction retains 7 bases not matched to a gene. CDR1 and CDR2, looked up from the germline V gene, are SQVTM and ANQGSEA. Taken from cysteine to phenylalanine, the CDR3 has 14 residues. The entry retains the CDR3 DNA only, 42 bases that are in frame from base 1.

The source of this sequence is a woman in her 50s with alopecia areata. Some clones in this sample may be carry-over from other donors' samples. The starting material was whole blood, obtained in connection with sensitization to the hapten diphenylcyclopropenone (DPC). This sequence uses TRBV29-1 and TRBJ2-3; 7 central nucleotides agree with TRBD1. Read as DNA, the sequence is TGCAGCGTTCTCGAGGGGACAGACACAGATACGCAGTATTTT. Translated, it reads CSVLEGTDTDTQYF.